Described below is a single T cell receptor (beta chain) sequence and its context. What it binds is unknown. Profiled with immunoSEQ multiplex PCR; TCRdb holds only in-frame clones, not every one. The sample holds some 90,000 clones; about 89% are singletons and the top ten take around 1.7%. The V end was cut by 0 bases, the J end by 0 bases, with 13 bases between. Germline CDR1 and CDR2: SGDLS and YYNGEE. The CDR3 extends over 16 amino acids. The data belong to a study of OX40 agonist ivuxolimab in advanced cancers. Turning to the study itself: The study reported partial responses in three patients: one hepatocellular carcinoma, two cutaneous melanoma. Study-level points and caveats: At doses 0.1 to 3.0 mg/kg, CD4+ and CD8+ clones expanded.

The rearrangement joins TRBV9 to TRBJ2-7; D is possibly TRBD2 (7 bases). The origin of this receptor is an adult with an advanced solid tumor such as melanoma, head and neck, liver or kidney cancer. Sequencing used CD4+ or CD8+ T cells sorted from blood, obtained in a trial of the OX40 agonist ivuxolimab. The CDR3 region has the DNA TGTGCCAGCAGCGTAGCGGGCGGGGGCCTCTCCTACGAGCAGTACTTC. Amino acid sequence: CASSVAGGGLSYEQYF. The variable domain in full, completed from reference TRBV9 and TRBJ2-7, reads DSGVTQTPKHLITATGQRVTLRCSPRSGDLSVYWYQQSLDQGLQFLIQYYNGEERAKGNILERFSAQQFPDLHSELNLSSLELGDSALYFCASSVAGGGLSYEQYFGPGTRLTVT.